The T cell receptor beta chain under discussion was sequenced for a study of blood T cells in healthy people across ages (dated by TCRdb to 2015 to 2017). Background for the entire study: In model experiments, template switching captured roughly one uniquely barcoded TCR beta cDNA molecule for every two T cells. Using deep sequencing normalized with unique cDNA molecular identifiers, the study measured how TCR beta repertoire diversity changes with age. Donors were grouped into four age groups: young (average roughly 17 years), middle-aged (about 40), aged (approximately 67) and long-lived (over 80). To avoid experimental bias, donors of different ages were distributed randomly across sequencing lanes. The study analyzed two additional independent replicas of 1 million unique cDNA reads from the same blood draw for two donors, one aged 18 to 30 and one aged 80 or older. General study outcomes and caveats: Conclusive comparison of naive and antigen-experienced compartments was prevented by the profiling of bulk unsorted PBMCs. The percentage of naive T cells measured by flow cytometry correlated strongly with observed TCR beta diversity. Observed TCR beta diversity per million T cells fell roughly linearly with age, and a significant reduction was already apparent by age around 40. Estimates of total diversity based on one million sequenced T cells were regarded as lower bounds and as underestimates. Compared with the aged group, more naive CD4+ T cells, fewer expanded clones and increased TCR diversity were shown by the long-lived group, suggesting age selection. Because the CMV infection status of the donors was unknown, age-related changes in expanded clonotypes may potentially have been confounded.

Libraries were prepared through 5' RACE. TCRdb records Illumina HiSeq 2500 as the sequencer. A second PCR of about 7 to 12 cycles was run with a J-beta primer mix and a sample-barcoded 5' primer. A template-switch 5' adaptor carrying 12 random nucleotides introduced a unique molecular identifier onto each TCR beta cDNA molecule. At least 3 million CDR3-containing paired-end reads were obtained from each sample. The Mint cDNA synthesis kit, primed by a TRBC-specific oligonucleotide, was used to synthesize first-strand cDNA from all RNA. Following uracil-DNA glycosylase treatment, all cDNA underwent a first 18-cycle PCR with the universal primers M1SS and BC2_uni_R. The original methods were these. For normalization, 1 million high-quality reads were randomly selected from each sample, with every read carrying a distinct molecular identifier. Instead of being binned into consensus sequences, reads that shared molecular identifiers were thrown out. MiTCR, run with a Q25 quality threshold and the strictest error-elimination algorithm, handled CDR3 identification, clonotype clustering and error correction. A nonparametric unseen species model with Euler transformation was used to estimate a lower bound on total TCR beta diversity. TCRdb passed the public sequencing reads through fastp at Q25 and MiXCR, retaining productive beta sequences. Merged by CDR3 protein, the rows form single entries marked with the most common genes and DNA. Clone size and V and J calls follow TCRdb, not the original study. The sample profile shows fewer than 2,000,000 distinct CDR3 sequences; 30% to 35% of them were found once. Around 11% of the sample is held by the ten biggest clonotypes.

Reading the germline V gene gives CDR1 SGHRS and CDR2 YFSETQ. V and J lose 0 bases and 7 bases, and a span of 7 bases separates them. The CDR3 goes from the cysteine to the phenylalanine over 13 residues. Only the CDR3 DNA stays, 39 bases, in frame from base 1. Donors were under 40 systemically healthy Caucasian individuals from Russia aged 6 to 90 years. About 9.6 milliliters of peripheral blood were collected from each donor into EDTA-treated Vacutainer tubes. Ficoll-Paque density-gradient centrifugation was used to isolate PBMCs, with at least 7 million obtained per sample. Total RNA was extracted from PBMCs with Trizol reagent, with at least 6 micrograms obtained per sample. Naive CD45RAhigh/CD27high T cell percentages were measured by flow cytometry on a PBMC aliquot from every donor. To note about this clonotype: It has no known antigen specificity. Per-nucleotide qualities are absent, and no much larger clonotype sits a single base away.

Sequencing used blood. The rearranged segments are TRBV5-1 and TRBJ2-2; matching of 5 bases hints at TRBD2 as the D gene. This TCR was sampled from a young woman in good health. The DNA sequence is TGCGCCAGCAGCTTGGCCGGAGGCGGGGAGCTGTTTTTT. Its protein product is CASSLAGGGELFF.